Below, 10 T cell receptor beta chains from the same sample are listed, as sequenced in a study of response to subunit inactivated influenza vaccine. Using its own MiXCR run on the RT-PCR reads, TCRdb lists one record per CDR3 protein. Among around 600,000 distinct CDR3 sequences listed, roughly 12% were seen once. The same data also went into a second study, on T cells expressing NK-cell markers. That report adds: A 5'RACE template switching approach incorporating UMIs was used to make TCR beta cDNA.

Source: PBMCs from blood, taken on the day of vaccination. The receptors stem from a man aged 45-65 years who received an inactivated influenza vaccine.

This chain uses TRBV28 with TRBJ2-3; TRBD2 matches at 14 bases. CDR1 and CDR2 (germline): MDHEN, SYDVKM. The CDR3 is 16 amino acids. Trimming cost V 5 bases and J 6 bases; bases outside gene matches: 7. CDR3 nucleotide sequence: TGTGCCAGCAGTCCCCCGGGACTAGCGGGGGTGGATACGCAGTATTTT. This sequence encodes CASSPPGLAGVDTQYF.

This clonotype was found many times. The CDR3 sequence is CSARGRYSYNEQFF. For the CDR3, the DNA is TGCAGTGCTAGAGGGCGGTACTCCTACAATGAGCAGTTCTTC. V gene TRBV20-1 combines with J gene TRBJ2-1; D remains ambiguous. The CDR3 has 14 residues. V shed 1 base and J shed 0 bases, with 7 bases lying between them. Germline CDR1 reads DFQATT; CDR2 reads SNEGSKA (reference sequence).

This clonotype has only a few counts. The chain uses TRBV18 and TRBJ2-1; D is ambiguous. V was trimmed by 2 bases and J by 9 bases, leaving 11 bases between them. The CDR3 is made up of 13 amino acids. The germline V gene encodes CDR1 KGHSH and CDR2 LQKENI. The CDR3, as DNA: TGTGCCAGCTCACCAGGTACGGGCAGTGAGCAGTTCTTC. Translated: CASSPGTGSEQFF.

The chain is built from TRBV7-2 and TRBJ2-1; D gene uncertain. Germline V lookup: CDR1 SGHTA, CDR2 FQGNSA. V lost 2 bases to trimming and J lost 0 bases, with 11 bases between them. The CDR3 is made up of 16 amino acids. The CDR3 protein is CASSLMGGSSYNEQFF. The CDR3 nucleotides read TGTGCCAGCAGCTTAATGGGCGGTAGCTCCTACAATGAGCAGTTCTTC.

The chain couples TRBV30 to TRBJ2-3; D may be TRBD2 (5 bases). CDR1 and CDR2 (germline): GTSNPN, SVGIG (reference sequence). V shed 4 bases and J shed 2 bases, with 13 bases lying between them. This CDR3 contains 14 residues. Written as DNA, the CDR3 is TGTGCCTGGACGGTAGCGCGGAACACAGATACGCAGTATTTT. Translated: CAWTVARNTDTQYF.

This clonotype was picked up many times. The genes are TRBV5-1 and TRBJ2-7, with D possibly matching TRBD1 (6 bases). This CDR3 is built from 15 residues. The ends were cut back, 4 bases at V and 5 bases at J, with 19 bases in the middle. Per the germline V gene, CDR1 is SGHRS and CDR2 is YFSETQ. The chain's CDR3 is CASSTDQPGQHEQYF. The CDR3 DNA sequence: TGCGCCAGCAGCACGGACCAACCGGGACAACACGAGCAGTACTTC. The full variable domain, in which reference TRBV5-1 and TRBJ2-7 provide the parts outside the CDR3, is KAGVTQTPRYLIKTRGQQVTLSCSPISGHRSVSWYQQTPGQGLQFLFEYFSETQRNKGNFPGRFSGRQFSNSRSEMNVSTLELGDSALYLCASSTDQPGQHEQYFGPGTRLTVT.

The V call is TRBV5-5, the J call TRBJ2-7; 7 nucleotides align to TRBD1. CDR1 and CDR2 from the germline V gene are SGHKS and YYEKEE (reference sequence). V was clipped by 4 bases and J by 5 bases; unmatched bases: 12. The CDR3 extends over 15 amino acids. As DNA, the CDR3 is TGTGCCAGCAGCGGGGCCTCGGACAGGAGGAACGAGCAGTACTTC. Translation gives CASSGASDRRNEQYF.

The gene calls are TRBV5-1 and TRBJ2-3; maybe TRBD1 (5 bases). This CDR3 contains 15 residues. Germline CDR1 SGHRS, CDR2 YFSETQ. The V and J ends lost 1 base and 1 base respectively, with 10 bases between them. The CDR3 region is CASSLRPGRTDTQYF. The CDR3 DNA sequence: TGCGCCAGCAGCTTGCGCCCAGGGCGCACAGATACGCAGTATTTT.

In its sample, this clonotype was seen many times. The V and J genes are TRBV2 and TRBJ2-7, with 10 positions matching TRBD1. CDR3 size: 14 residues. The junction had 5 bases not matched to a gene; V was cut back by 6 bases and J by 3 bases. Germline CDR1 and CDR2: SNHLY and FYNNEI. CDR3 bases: TGTGCCAGCAGCACGGGACAGGGGAGCTACGAGCAGTACTTC. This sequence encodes CASSTGQGSYEQYF.

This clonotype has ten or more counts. The DNA for the CDR3 is TGTGCCAGCAGCTTAGGAAGCGGAAATCAGCCCCAGCATTTT. It specifies CASSLGSGNQPQHF. The rearrangement joins TRBV7-8 to TRBJ1-5, with D unresolved. The CDR3 loop spans 14 amino acids. Germline CDR1 SGHVS, CDR2 FQNEAQ. V was cut by 1 base and J by 4 bases, with 8 bases left in between.